The clone carrying this TCR beta chain was recorded only once. Its antigen remains unknown. Trimming removed 1 base at V and 4 bases at J, with 10 bases between. The CDR3 totals 14 residues. CDR1 is SGHTA, CDR2 FQGTGA, per germline. Researchers used genomic DNA as the template to profile TCR beta VDJ and CDR3. TCRdb independently ran MiXCR on the reads; one entry per CDR3 protein. The sample lists approximately 190,000 distinct CDR3 sequences, about three fifths occurring once. The data derive from a study of CD8+CD57+ T cells in acquired aplastic anemia. Study details: The DNA of sorted CD4+ and CD8+ cells averaged approximately 3.4 ug.

Overall study results and limits: The number of CD8+ CDR3 sequences shared by patients and controls was about 27.

The sequencing sample was made of sorted CD4+, CD8+, or CD8+CD57+ T cells (not recorded which) from PBMCs. The receptor was derived from a human donor with severe aplastic anemia or a healthy control (not recorded which). The chain recombines TRBV7-3 with TRBJ2-5; unclear D gene. The CDR3 region is CASSLKGRSETQYF. The CDR3 bases are TGTGCCAGCAGCTTAAAGGGAAGATCAGAGACCCAGTACTTC.